These T cell receptor beta chains were read from a single sample in a study of blood T cell repertoires in COVID-19. Profiled with immunoSEQ multiplex PCR; TCRdb holds only in-frame clones, not every one. This sample has more than 85,000 clones; 70% to 85% occur once, and the top ten carry around 12%. The sequenced material came from peripheral blood. The receptors shown here come from a human donor in a cohort sampled during active COVID-19. The CDR3 runs from the conserved cysteine through the conserved F or W. Size is stated for part of the rows, as once, few or many counts, or as a class when the clone is expanded.

>.|TRBJ1-4|TRBV15
CATSRDSQGEKLFF
>.|TRBJ2-1|TRBV7-7
CASSWGLAGAPQEQFF
>.|TRBJ2-1|TRBV19
CASSWQSSYNEQFF
>.|TRBJ2-1|TRBV18
CASSPTQRGAGEQFF
>.|TRBJ2-3|TRBV7-2
CASSPRNGQGIAQYF
>.|TRBJ2-5|TRBV7-2
CASSLGTSGGETQYF
>.|TRBJ2-7|TRBV7-9
CASRAPTGTGYEQYF
>.|TRBJ2-3|TRBV7-2
CASSLASGTSTDTQYF
>.|TRBJ2-5|TRBV7-7
CASSASGGQRETQYF
>.|TRBJ2-5|TRBV28
CASSVGQAEAETQYF
>.|TRBJ1-1|TRBV3-1/TRBV3-2
CASSQGQDKKAEAFF
>.|TRBJ1-1|TRBV7-9
CASSSSMRRRGEAFF
>once|TRBJ2-7|TRBV4-2
CASSRDRGRGEQYF
>.|TRBJ2-3|TRBV5-1
CASSPQWEMWTDTQYF
>.|TRBJ2-7|TRBV27
CASSYFGTAYEQYF
>.|TRBJ2-5|TRBV7-2
CASSMGLAGLLETQYF